Described below is a single TCR beta chain sequence and its context. Per the study methods: Reference gene primer amplification in the assay estimated nucleated cell counts. The assay was immunoSEQ multiplex PCR, and TCRdb's table has in-frame clones only and misses some. That table is the source of V, J and clone size, and D and trimming were worked out from the DNA. This table holds more than 60,000 clones, roughly four fifths found once. V shed 4 bases and J 2 bases; nucleotides not matched to a gene: 7. The CDR3 has 16 residues. The germline V gene has CDR1 SGHRS and CDR2 YFSETQ. The sample belongs to a study of blood T cell repertoires in COVID-19.

The sequenced sample was peripheral blood. The chain carries TRBV5-1 and TRBJ1-4; 8 nucleotides line up with TRBD1. The source of this sequence is a man aged 55 to 70 with acute or convalescent COVID-19. DNA for the CDR3: TGCGCCAGCAGCCCAGGACAGGGAAGGACTAATGAAAAACTGTTTTTT. Its translation is CASSPGQGRTNEKLFF.